These T cell receptor beta chains were read from a single sample in a study of blood T cell repertoires in COVID-19. TCRdb's copy holds only in-frame clones and misses some; the assay was immunoSEQ multiplex PCR. The sample records some 340,000 clones, 83% being singletons. Sequenced material: PBMCs or T cells enriched from blood (not recorded which). Source of these receptors: a woman aged 50 to 60 who had recovered from COVID-19. Both conserved end residues are part of each CDR3. A D gene is named only where the DNA matches it firmly. Where a row states a size, it is once, few, many or the class of an expanded clone; other rows omit it.

v_call	j_call	clone_size	d_call	cdr3_nt	cdr3_aa
TRBV5-1	TRBJ2-1	-	-	TGCGCCAGCAGCTTGGTTATGGAGGGTGAGCAGTTCTTC	CASSLVMEGEQFF
TRBV7-2	TRBJ1-1	few	-	TGTGCCAGCAGCTTAGTCCCCGGGGAGGGGGTGAACACTGAAGCTTTCTTT	CASSLVPGEGVNTEAFF
TRBV9	TRBJ1-5	-	-	TGTGCCAGCAGCGCCATGGGGGAGGATCAGCCCCAGCATTTT	CASSAMGEDQPQHF
TRBV30	TRBJ1-1	once	-	TGTGCCTGGAGTACGAGCTTAGACACTGAAGCTTTCTTT	CAWSTSLDTEAFF
TRBV6-5	TRBJ1-6	few	-	TGTGCCAGCAGTTACGAGCGGAATTCACCCCTCCACTTT	CASSYERNSPLHF
TRBV12-3/TRBV12-4	TRBJ1-1	-	-	TGTGCCAGCAGTTTGGTCCAGGCTGAAGCTTTCTTT	CASSLVQAEAFF
TRBV9	TRBJ1-1	-	-	TGTGCCAGCAGCGTAGGGCAGGGTCCCTCGTTGAGCGCTTTCTTT	CASSVGQGPSLSAFF
TRBV5-1	TRBJ2-3	-	TRBD2	TGCGCCAGCAGCCCAGGACTAGCGGGGTCGGATACGCAGTATTTT	CASSPGLAGSDTQYF
TRBV19	TRBJ1-2	-	-	TGTGCCAGTAGTTGGGCAGCCAACTATGGCTACACCTTC	CASSWAANYGYTF
TRBV6-5	TRBJ1-2	-	-	TGTGCCAGCAAACCCGACAGATCTAACTATGGCTACACCTTC	CASKPDRSNYGYTF
TRBV7-2	TRBJ2-2	-	TRBD2	TGTGCCAGCAGCCCACCCCTCGCTAGCGGGAGACCCAGGGTCGGGGAGCTGTTTTTT	CASSPPLASGRPRVGELFF
TRBV27	TRBJ1-2	-	-	TGTGCCAGCAGTTTGGCCGGGTCAAACTATGGCTACACCTTC	CASSLAGSNYGYTF
TRBV24-1	TRBJ2-4	-	-	TGTGCCACCAGTGATTTCTCTTCTTGTAGTGCCAAAAACATTCAGTACTTC	CATSDFSSCSAKNIQYF
TRBV18	TRBJ1-4	-	TRBD1	TGTGCCAGCTCACCAATAAAGGTGACAGGGGGCACGCCGGGGAAGGATGAAAAACTGTTTTTT	CASSPIKVTGGTPGKDEKLFF
TRBV3-1/TRBV3-2	TRBJ1-2	-	TRBD1	TGTGCCAGCAGCCAAGTGACAGGGCATGGCTACACCTTC	CASSQVTGHGYTF
TRBV3-1/TRBV3-2	TRBJ1-4	-	TRBD1	TGTGCCAGCGGAGGGGGCTTAGGTGAAAAACTGTTTTTT	CASGGGLGEKLFF
TRBV6-5	TRBJ1-4	-	-	TGTGCCAGCAGTCGCGAGGGGGGGCGCGGTGAAAAACTGTTTTTT	CASSREGGRGEKLFF
TRBV5-1	TRBJ2-1	-	-	TGCGCCAGCGGTCGAGGAGGGGAATACAATGAGCAGTTCTTC	CASGRGGEYNEQFF
TRBV6-2/TRBV6-3	TRBJ1-1	-	-	TGTGCCAGCAGTTCCAGGACAGTTATGAACACTGAAGCTTTCTTT	CASSSRTVMNTEAFF
TRBV11-2	TRBJ2-5	-	-	TGTGCCAGCAGCTTAGAGGCAGCGGTGGAGACCCAGTACTTC	CASSLEAAVETQYF
TRBV28	TRBJ1-6	-	TRBD1	TGTGCCAGTGAGGGACAGGGCAGAAATTCACCCCTCCACTTT	CASEGQGRNSPLHF
TRBV2	TRBJ1-4	-	-	TGTGCCAGCACTGGGTGGGCGGGGAATGAAAAACTGTTTTTT	CASTGWAGNEKLFF
TRBV7-2	TRBJ1-6	-	-	TGTGCCAGCAGCGTCTACCTGTACAATTCACCCCTCCACTTT	CASSVYLYNSPLHF
TRBV9	TRBJ1-6	-	-	TGTGCCAGCAGCGTCGGCTCTCAGGGCAACAATTCACCCCTCCACTTT	CASSVGSQGNNSPLHF
TRBV10-2	TRBJ2-7	-	-	TGCGCCAGCGGTCCGGGTCTGACCTCCTACGAGCAGTACTTC	CASGPGLTSYEQYF
TRBV11-2	TRBJ2-7	-	-	TGTGCCAGCAGCCCCCGACAGGTCTACGAGCAGTACTTC	CASSPRQVYEQYF
TRBV3-1/TRBV3-2	TRBJ1-5	-	TRBD1	TGTGCCAGCAGCCAAGCAGGACAGGGAGGGAATCAGCCCCAGCATTTT	CASSQAGQGGNQPQHF